Given below is one T cell receptor beta chain in context. Its antigen is as yet unknown. Deletions cut 6 bases from V and 0 bases from J, with 20 bases between. Looked up from germline, CDR1 is KGHSH and CDR2 is LQKENI. The CDR3 runs 17 residues. Assay: immunoSEQ multiplex PCR; the TCRdb copy retains only in-frame clones and omits some. The data contain some 70,000 clones, roughly 84% of them singletons. This record comes from a study of T cell responses to AZD1222 COVID-19 vaccine. General observations from the study: Baseline serostatus was positive in only a handful of AZD1222 recipients. Clonal diversity was possibly underestimated, and the donors were mostly white British, with more females. Increases in Spike-specific TCR breadth and depth were seen after two AZD1222 doses. Scientists sampled the repertoires only once the peak T cell response had passed.

This chain uses TRBV18 with TRBJ1-1; D possibly corresponds to TRBD1 (5 bases). The sequence was obtained from an adult in good health. The material sequenced was peripheral blood, taken on day 0 of AZD1222 vaccination. CDR3 DNA: TGTGCCAGCTCCCCCCGGGGCCCAGGGAGGATGAACACTGAAGCTTTCTTT. The encoded protein is CASSPRGPGRMNTEAFF.